A single sample is the source of the 24 T cell receptor beta chains below, sequenced in a study of CD8 T cells in ankylosing spondylitis. TCRdb re-analysed the 5' RACE reads in MiXCR, keeping a single row per CDR3 protein. The sample holds around 100,000 distinct CDR3 sequences, under 30% seen once. Input material: synovial fluid, either unsorted or a sorted T cell fraction (not recorded which). Receptors originate from a male donor with ankylosing spondylitis.

This sequence joins TRBV5-5 and TRBJ1-1; the D gene is possibly TRBD1 (5 bases). The CDR3 consists of 14 residues. The germline CDR1 and CDR2 sequences are SGHKS and YYEKEE (reference sequence). Trimming stripped 4 bases from V and 4 bases from J, with 14 bases between. CDR3 region: CASSTPGHLTEAFF. CDR3 DNA: TGTGCCAGCAGCACCCCCGGACATCTCACTGAAGCTTTCTTT.

In its sample, this clonotype was seen a few times. The gene calls are TRBV30 and TRBJ2-3; 7 bases are shared with TRBD2. The V segment lost 1 base and the J segment 3 bases; nucleotides outside the gene matches: 7. This CDR3 is built from 15 residues. Looked up from germline, CDR1 is GTSNPN and CDR2 is SVGIG (reference sequence). CDR3 protein: CAWSEAGQGTDTQYF. The DNA of the CDR3 is TGTGCCTGGAGTGAAGCGGGGCAGGGAACAGATACGCAGTATTTT.

The rearrangement joins TRBV20-1 to TRBJ2-1; 10 bases match TRBD2. Trimming at V came to 7 bases and at J to 1 base, leaving 13 bases not matched to a gene. Germline V gene data show CDR1 as DFQATT and CDR2 as SNEGSKA (reference sequence). The CDR3 runs to 17 residues. The CDR3 region is CSVGEASGSQSYNEQFF. The CDR3 coding sequence is TGCAGTGTCGGGGAGGCTAGCGGGAGTCAGTCCTACAATGAGCAGTTCTTC.

This clonotype came up a few times. This chain uses TRBV20-1 with TRBJ2-7, with 7 bases aligning to TRBD2. The ends lost 3 bases at V and 7 bases at J; junction bases unmatched: 9. The CDR3 length is 13 residues. Germline V gives CDR1 DFQATT, CDR2 SNEGSKA (reference sequence). The CDR3 bases are TGCAGTGCTAGCCCCGCGGGAGTAGAAGAGCAGTACTTC. Translating gives CSASPAGVEEQYF.

The chain is built from TRBV2 and TRBJ2-3, with D possibly being TRBD1 (6 bases). Germline V CDR1 and CDR2: SNHLY, FYNNEI. The CDR3 consists of 15 residues. The V end lost 7 bases, the J end lost 5 bases, and 19 bases lay between the germline ends. The CDR3 region has the DNA TGTGCCAGCACCTACATCCTGGGGGCCGGAGATACGCAGTATTTT. It codes for CASTYILGAGDTQYF.

V and J are TRBV7-8 and TRBJ1-2; D is possibly TRBD1 (5 bases). The germline V gene encodes CDR1 SGHVS and CDR2 FQNEAQ. V lost 5 bases, J lost 2 bases, and 6 bases lay in between. The CDR3 covers 12 residues. CDR3 loop: CASSRQNYGYTF. CDR3 nucleotides: TGTGCCAGCAGCAGACAGAACTATGGCTACACCTTC.

This clonotype was detected many times. This sequence joins TRBV18 and TRBJ1-2, with a weak D call TRBD1 (5 bases). The CDR3 length is 15 residues. V lost 2 bases and J 0 bases, leaving 10 bases between the germline ends. Germline loops: CDR1 KGHSH, CDR2 LQKENI. In nucleotides, the CDR3 is TGTGCCAGCTCACCAGTACAGGATCCTAACTATGGCTACACCTTC. Residues: CASSPVQDPNYGYTF.

This chain connects TRBV24-1 to TRBJ2-3, with 7 bases aligning to TRBD2. The CDR3 runs to 14 residues. Germline V gene sequence: CDR1 KGHDR, CDR2 SFDVKD. V dropped 3 bases and J dropped 2; count of bases not matched to a gene: 1. As DNA, the CDR3 is TGTGCCACCAGTGATGCGGGAGCCACAGATACGCAGTATTTT. Its translation is CATSDAGATDTQYF.

Many counts were recorded for this clonotype. The chain joins TRBV11-2 to TRBJ2-6; D is ambiguous. CDR3 length: 18 amino acids. Trimming took 1 base from V and 0 from J, leaving 13 bases between them. Germline values: CDR1 SGHAT, CDR2 FQNNGV. This chain's CDR3 is CASSLVSWLTSGANVLTF. CDR3 DNA sequence: TGTGCCAGCAGCTTAGTGAGCTGGTTGACCTCTGGGGCCAACGTCCTGACTTTC.

This clonotype has only a few counts. CDR3 DNA: TGTGCCAGCAGCCAGGACAGTGCGGCTAACTATGGCTACACCTTC. This translates into CASSQDSAANYGYTF. The chain combines TRBV7-2 with TRBJ1-2; D is possibly TRBD1 (6 bases). With 5 bases removed from V and 0 bases from J, the gap between germline ends came to 13 bases. CDR1 is SGHTA and CDR2 is FQGNSA in the germline V gene. The CDR3 contains 15 residues.

The J gene is TRBJ2-2, the V gene TRBV2; D call uncertain. The V gene's germline CDR1 is SNHLY and CDR2 FYNNEI. There are 13 residues in the CDR3. V lost 3 bases and J lost 4, with 6 bases in between. The CDR3 protein is CASSEVTTGELFF. CDR3 sequence (DNA): TGTGCCAGCAGTGAGGTTACCACCGGGGAGCTGTTTTTT.

This clonotype was detected only a few times. The chain links TRBV25-1 to TRBJ1-3; D perhaps matches TRBD1 (5 bases). The CDR3 sequence is 14 residues long. Germline V CDR1 and CDR2: MGHDK, SYGVNS. The ends were cut back, 7 bases at V and 2 bases at J, with 12 bases in the middle. Written as DNA, the CDR3 is TGTGCCAGCAAAAGGGGAGAGGCTGGAAACACCATATATTTT. It translates to CASKRGEAGNTIYF. Drawing the rest from reference TRBV25-1 and TRBJ1-3, the complete variable domain is EADIYQTPRYLVIGTGKKITLECSQTMGHDKMYWYQQDPGMELHLIHYSYGVNSTEKGDLSSESTVSRIRTEHFPLTLESARPSHTSQYLCASKRGEAGNTIYFGEGSWLTVV.

The genes are TRBV20-1 and TRBJ1-1; no definite D call. CDR3 length: 17 amino acids. The germline V gene encodes CDR1 DFQATT and CDR2 SNEGSKA (reference sequence). V shed 0 bases and J shed 5 bases, with 22 bases lying between them. The CDR3 DNA sequence: TGCAGTGCTAGAGACCGTTTCAGAATGGAAGGATCGACTGAAGCTTTCTTT. Translating gives CSARDRFRMEGSTEAFF.

The V call is TRBV12-3 or TRBV12-4, the J call TRBJ1-2; the D is unclear. V was cut by 3 bases and J by 4 bases, with 15 bases left in between. The CDR3 is made up of 15 amino acids. The CDR3 is CASSLSLRVSYGYTF. DNA of the CDR3: TGTGCCAGCAGTTTGTCTTTGAGGGTCTCCTATGGCTACACCTTC.

The chain carries TRBV7-2 and TRBJ2-1; 9 bases align to TRBD2. Germline lookup yields CDR1 SGHTA and CDR2 FQGNSA. This CDR3 spans 18 amino acids. J lost 0 bases, V lost 5 bases, and 11 bases had no gene match. The CDR3 nucleotides read TGTGCCAGCAGCAATAGCGGGAGTGGGTCAAGCTCCTACAATGAGCAGTTCTTC. Translated, it gives CASSNSGSGSSSYNEQFF.

This clonotype came up many times. The chain combines TRBV30 with TRBJ2-3, with D perhaps TRBD2 (5 bases). This CDR3 region has 15 residues. The germline gives CDR1 GTSNPN, CDR2 SVGIG (reference sequence). V was pared by 7 bases and J by 6 bases, with 23 bases between. DNA of the CDR3: TGTGCCTCGAAAAGCGGACCCTTTCTGGGGGATACGCAGTATTTT. Translating it yields CASKSGPFLGDTQYF.

This clonotype was observed a few times. The chain employs TRBV11-2 and TRBJ2-5; 8 bases match TRBD1. CDR1 SGHAT and CDR2 FQNNGV come from the germline V gene. CDR3 length equals 14 residues. J lost 5 bases, V lost 4 bases, and 6 bases had no gene match. In nucleotides, the CDR3 is TGTGCCAGCAGCTCCGACAGGGGATCGGAGACCCAGTACTTC. Encoded protein: CASSSDRGSETQYF.

This clonotype occurred a few times. The chain links TRBV10-2 to TRBJ2-1; 7 bases match TRBD1. Germline V gene data show CDR1 as WSHSY and CDR2 as SAAADI. CDR3 length equals 14 residues. The junction had 2 bases not matched to a gene; V was cut back by 4 bases and J by 2 bases. This CDR3 reads CASSAGQPYNEQFF. The CDR3 bases are TGCGCCAGCAGTGCGGGACAGCCCTACAATGAGCAGTTCTTC.

The V and J genes are TRBV6-1 and TRBJ2-3, with TRBD2 matching 9 bases. V lost 8 bases, J lost 5 bases, and 8 bases stayed unmatched. Germline V gene lookup returns CDR1 MNHNS and CDR2 SASEGT. The CDR3 has 14 amino acids. As DNA, the CDR3 is TGTGCCAGCCGGGTAGCGGGGGTTAAAGATACGCAGTATTTT. Amino acids: CASRVAGVKDTQYF.

The chain uses TRBV18 and TRBJ1-5; D is unclear. Germline lookup yields CDR1 KGHSH and CDR2 LQKENI. This CDR3 is built from 12 residues. Trimming removed 4 bases at V and 6 bases at J, with 7 bases between. This chain's CDR3 is CASSQPPQPQHF. The CDR3 nucleotides are TGTGCCAGCTCACAACCGCCTCAGCCCCAGCATTTT.

This clonotype was counted between two and nine times. The CDR3 loop is CASSHRVGTNYGYTF. Written as DNA, the CDR3 is TGTGCCAGCAGCCACAGGGTAGGGACTAACTATGGCTACACCTTC. The V gene is TRBV7-9, the J gene TRBJ1-2; weak D call: TRBD1 (6 bases). This CDR3 region has 15 residues. Germline V gene lookup returns CDR1 SEHNR and CDR2 FQNEAQ (reference sequence). Trimming pared 5 bases from V and 0 bases from J, leaving 13 bases between.

This clonotype came up a few times. The rearrangement links TRBV6-1 to TRBJ1-2; perhaps TRBD1 as D (6 bases). Germline V CDR1 and CDR2: MNHNS, SASEGT. CDR3 size: 16 residues. Between the trimmed V and J ends, which lost 6 bases and 7 bases, there was a span of 24 bases. The CDR3 DNA sequence: TGTGCCAGCAGAGGGGGGGACGTGGGTAGTAGGGGTGGCTACACCTTC. Translation: CASRGGDVGSRGGYTF.

DNA for the CDR3: TGCGCCAGCAGCTTGGCGACTAGCGGGAGAACGGGGGAGCTGTTTTTT. It specifies CASSLATSGRTGELFF. This chain uses TRBV5-1 with TRBJ2-2; 12 positions match TRBD2. V shed 0 bases and J 8 bases; nucleotides not matched to a gene: 5. Germline CDR1 SGHRS, CDR2 YFSETQ. The length of the CDR3 is 16 residues.

This clonotype was seen a few times. The CDR3 DNA sequence: TGCGCCAGCACTACGACTAGCGGGGCACTCCCGACCCAGTACTTC. Translated, it gives CASTTTSGALPTQYF. The chain couples TRBV5-1 to TRBJ2-5; the match to TRBD2 covers 11 bases. The length of the CDR3 is 15 residues. The trim removed 6 bases at V and 7 bases at J, leaving 11 bases unmatched. Germline V gene data show CDR1 as SGHRS and CDR2 as YFSETQ.